In its sample, the clone carrying this T cell receptor beta chain was seen a few times. Its specificity is not known. From the reads, TCRdb called clonotypes with MiXCR, one entry per CDR3 protein. This sample yields 640,000 or so distinct CDR3 sequences, of which around 35% are seen a single time; around a sixth belongs to the top ten. The data originate from a study of T cell repertoires in cytomegalovirus infection. Study details: Epitope selection comprised recently identified HLA-C-restricted CMV epitopes and well-studied HLA-B-restricted CMV epitopes. Indications came from public TCR beta signatures; they pointed to CMV infection and to a matching HLA type. Regarding the study as a whole: Summed frequency of public TCR beta families distinguished CMV carriers with the relevant HLA. HLA-C-restricted, CMV-specific TCR beta clonotypes were dominant ex vivo.

The CDR3 runs 15 residues. Deletions cut 2 bases from V and 6 bases from J, with 16 bases between. Per germline, CDR1 MNHNS and CDR2 SASEGT. The receptor was derived from a human donor in good health (CMV status not recorded). Some clones in this sample may be carry-over from other donors' samples. Sample: cultured PBMCs, taken from culture after CMV antigen stimulation. V gene TRBV6-1 combines with J gene TRBJ2-5, with D perhaps assigned TRBD1 or TRBD2 (6 bases each). CDR3 protein: CASSERGPASQTQYF. The CDR3 bases are TGTGCCAGCAGTGAACGGGGGCCCGCTAGTCAGACCCAGTACTTC.